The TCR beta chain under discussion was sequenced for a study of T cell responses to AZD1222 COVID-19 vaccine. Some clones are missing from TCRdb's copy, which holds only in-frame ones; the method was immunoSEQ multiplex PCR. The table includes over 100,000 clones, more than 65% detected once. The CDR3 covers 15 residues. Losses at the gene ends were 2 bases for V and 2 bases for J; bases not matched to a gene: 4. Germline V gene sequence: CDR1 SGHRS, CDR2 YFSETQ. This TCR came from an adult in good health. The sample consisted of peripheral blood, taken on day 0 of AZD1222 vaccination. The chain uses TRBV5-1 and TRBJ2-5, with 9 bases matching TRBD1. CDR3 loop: CASSFRDRAQETQYF. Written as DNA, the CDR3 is TGCGCCAGCAGCTTCCGGGACAGGGCACAAGAGACCCAGTACTTC.